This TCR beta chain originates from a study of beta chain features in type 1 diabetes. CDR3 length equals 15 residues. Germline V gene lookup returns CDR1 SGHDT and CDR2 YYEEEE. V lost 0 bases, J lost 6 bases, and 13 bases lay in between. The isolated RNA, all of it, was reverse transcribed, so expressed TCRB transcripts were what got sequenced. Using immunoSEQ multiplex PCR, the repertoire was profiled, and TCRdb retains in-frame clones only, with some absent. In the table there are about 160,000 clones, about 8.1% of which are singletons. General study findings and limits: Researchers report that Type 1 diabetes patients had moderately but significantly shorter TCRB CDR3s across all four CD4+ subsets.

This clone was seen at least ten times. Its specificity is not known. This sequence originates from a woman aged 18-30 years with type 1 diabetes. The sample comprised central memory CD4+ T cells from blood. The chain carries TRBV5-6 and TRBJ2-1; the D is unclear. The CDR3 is CASSLGSDTRNEQFF. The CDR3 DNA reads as TGTGCCAGCAGCTTGGGTTCTGACACACGCAATGAGCAGTTCTTC.